The present TCR beta chain was sequenced within a study of vaccination effects on CD4 cells after COVID-19. Study details: Participants completed two doses of the BNT162b2 or mRNA-1273 vaccine. Findings of the study overall: Marked clonal contraction was seen late after vaccination (in both infection- and vaccine-induced clones).

As concerns this clone: Its target is not known.

Trimming took off 3 bases at V and 1 base at J, with 8 bases between the two ends. Germline V gene sequence: CDR1 SGHDT, CDR2 YYEEEE. The CDR3 has 14 residues. Antigen-specific CD4+ T cells expanded by the ViraFEST assay with viral peptide pools were then sequenced. Upon completion of about 10 days in culture, CD4+ T cells were isolated. Vaccine recipients had no previous SARS-CoV-2 infection; their nucleocapsid antibodies were negative. IL-2 medium was substituted for half the medium on days 3 and 7. Measured with immunoSEQ multiplex PCR; TCRdb has only the in-frame clones, and not every one. The sample lists roughly 21,000 clones, 65% to 75% occurring once.

The genes are TRBV5-6 and TRBJ2-1; D is tentatively TRBD1 or TRBD2 (5 bases each). Sample: CD4+ T cells from PBMCs cultured with HCoV-NL63 spike peptides, taken before COVID-19 vaccination. The sequence derives from a human donor who received a COVID-19 vaccine. The CDR3 spells CASSWGRSYNEQFF. The CDR3 region has the DNA TGTGCCAGCAGCTGGGGGAGATCCTACAATGAGCAGTTCTTC.